This T cell receptor (beta chain) was obtained from a study of blood T cell repertoires in COVID-19. Study at large: Acute and convalescent COVID-19 samples came from the United States, Italy and Spain.

Trimming removed 7 bases from V and 0 bases from J; junction bases left unmatched: 11. There are 16 residues in the CDR3. Germline CDR1 and CDR2: LNHDA and SQIVND (reference sequence). Original processing methods: Amplification of reference gene primers was used by the study to estimate nucleated cell counts. The method was immunoSEQ multiplex PCR; TCRdb's version includes in-frame clones alone and lacks a portion of them. Clone size and the V and J calls come from that table; the DNA yielded D and trimming. Of approximately 80,000 clones in the sample, 65% to 90% were seen once. The Seattle patients, enrolled during active infection, were followed longitudinally.

The clonotype comes from a man aged 50 to 60 with COVID-19, enrolled during active disease. Sequencing was performed on peripheral blood. The chain recombines TRBV19 with TRBJ1-1; TRBD1 aligns across 7 bases. The CDR3 DNA follows: TGTGCCAGTATGCGACAGGGAATAGGCATGAACACTGAAGCTTTCTTT. Protein product: CASMRQGIGMNTEAFF.